These 2 T cell receptor beta chains were sequenced from one sample in a study of regulatory T cells in long-lasting Graves disease. The time point is: persistent/refractory GD, antithyroid drugs over 5 years with positive TRAb. With RNA extracted from PBMCs as input, the TCR library was made. Both iRepertoire HTBI primers and Arm-PCR of CDR3 regions were used to build the TCR beta libraries. TCRdb passed the multiplex PCR reads through MiXCR, listing each CDR3 protein once. The table lists a few hundred thousand distinct CDR3 sequences, 23% of them singletons. The input for sequencing was peripheral blood mononuclear cells (PBMCs), taken when the disease was refractory, from a patient treated with antithyroid drugs. These receptors were taken from a woman aged 40-49 years with Graves disease.

This clonotype was observed many times. V gene TRBV2 combines with J gene TRBJ2-4; 15 bases map to TRBD2. Per germline, CDR1 SNHLY and CDR2 FYNNEI. The CDR3 has 14 residues. V dropped 8 bases and J dropped 6; count of bases not matched to a gene: 2. The DNA of the CDR3 is TGTGCCAGCGGACTAGCGGGAGGGTCAAACATTCAGTACTTC. It translates to CASGLAGGSNIQYF.

The chain is built from TRBV6-1 and TRBJ2-7, with 10 bases lining up with TRBD1. Germline V gene data show CDR1 as MNHNS and CDR2 as SASEGT. V lost 9 bases, J lost 5 bases, and 7 bases stayed unmatched. The CDR3 runs to 13 residues. The CDR3 is CASPDRGGNEQYF. The CDR3 DNA reads TGTGCCAGTCCGGACAGGGGGGGGAACGAGCAGTACTTC.